This TCR beta chain was recovered during a study of T cells after yellow fever vaccination. As regards this clonotype: Its cognate antigen is unknown.

Study observations and caveats: Primary-vaccination clones mostly resurfaced post-booster (96% CD4, approximately 87% CD8).

This CDR3 region has 16 residues. The trim removed 7 bases at V and 7 bases at J, leaving 11 bases unmatched. Researchers made TCR cDNA using 5'RACE template switching, and this step added a universal primer site and UMIs. TCRdb fed the 5' RACE reads into MiXCR, producing one record per CDR3 protein. The table has roughly 120,000 distinct CDR3 sequences, around 7.4% seen once. The chain employs TRBV12-3 or TRBV12-4 and TRBJ1-6; 9 bases agree with TRBD1. The sample was CD4+ T cells sorted from PBMCs, taken approximately 11 days after the first yellow fever vaccination. The source of this sequence is a man aged 18 to 35 who received the YFV17D yellow fever vaccine. CDR3 in DNA: TGTGCCAGCACCGGACAAAACGGACAGGGGAATTCACCCCTCCACTTT. Translation: CASTGQNGQGNSPLHF.